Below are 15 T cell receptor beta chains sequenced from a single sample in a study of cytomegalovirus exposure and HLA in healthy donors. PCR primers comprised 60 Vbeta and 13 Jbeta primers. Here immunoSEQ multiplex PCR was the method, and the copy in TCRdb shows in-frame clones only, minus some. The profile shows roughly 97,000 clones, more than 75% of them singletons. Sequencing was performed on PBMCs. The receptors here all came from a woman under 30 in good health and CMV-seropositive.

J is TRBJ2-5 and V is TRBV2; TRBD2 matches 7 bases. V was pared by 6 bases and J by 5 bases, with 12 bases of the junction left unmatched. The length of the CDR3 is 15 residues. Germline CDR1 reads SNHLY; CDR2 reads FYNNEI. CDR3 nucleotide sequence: TGTGCCAGCAGGCCTAGCGGCTGGGTGAGGGAGACCCAGTACTTC. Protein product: CASRPSGWVRETQYF.

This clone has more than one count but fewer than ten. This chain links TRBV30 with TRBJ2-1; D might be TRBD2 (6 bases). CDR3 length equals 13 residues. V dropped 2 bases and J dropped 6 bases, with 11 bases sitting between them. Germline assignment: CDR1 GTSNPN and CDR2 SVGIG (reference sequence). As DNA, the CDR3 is TGTGCCTGGAGTCGGGACTCTTTCAATGAGCAGTTCTTC. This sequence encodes CAWSRDSFNEQFF.

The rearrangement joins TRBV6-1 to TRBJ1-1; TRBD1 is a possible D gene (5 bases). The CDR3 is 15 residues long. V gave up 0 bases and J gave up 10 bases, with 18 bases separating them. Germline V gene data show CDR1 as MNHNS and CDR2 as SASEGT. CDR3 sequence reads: CASSEAARATMGAFF. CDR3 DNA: TGTGCCAGCAGTGAAGCGGCCAGGGCCACGATGGGAGCTTTCTTT.

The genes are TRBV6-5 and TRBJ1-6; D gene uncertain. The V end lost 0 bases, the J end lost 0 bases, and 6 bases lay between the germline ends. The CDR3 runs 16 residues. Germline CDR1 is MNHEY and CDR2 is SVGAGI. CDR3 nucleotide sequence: TGTGCCAGCAGTTACTCGGAGTACTCCTATAATTCACCCCTCCACTTT. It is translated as CASSYSEYSYNSPLHF.

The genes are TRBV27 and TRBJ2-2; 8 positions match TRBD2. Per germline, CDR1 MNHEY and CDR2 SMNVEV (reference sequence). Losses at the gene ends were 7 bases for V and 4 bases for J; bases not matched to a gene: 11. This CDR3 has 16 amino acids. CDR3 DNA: TGTGCCAGCACCATAAGCGGGAGAGGTAGCACCGGGGAGCTGTTTTTT. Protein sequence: CASTISGRGSTGELFF.

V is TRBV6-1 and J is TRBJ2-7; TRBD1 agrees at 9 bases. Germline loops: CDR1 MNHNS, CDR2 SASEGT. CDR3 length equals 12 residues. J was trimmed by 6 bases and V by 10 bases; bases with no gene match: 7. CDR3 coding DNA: TGTGCCATCCTGGACAGGGGAGGCGAGCAGTACTTC. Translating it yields CAILDRGGEQYF.

The CDR3 DNA is TGTGCCAGCAGCTTGATGGGTTGGAGTTCCTACAATGAGCAGTTCTTC. Its translation is CASSLMGWSSYNEQFF. The V gene is TRBV5-6, the J gene TRBJ2-1; D remains ambiguous. CDR3 length: 16 amino acids. Germline CDR1 reads SGHDT; CDR2 reads YYEEEE. The V gene lost 1 base and the J gene lost 1 base, with 12 bases spanning the gap.

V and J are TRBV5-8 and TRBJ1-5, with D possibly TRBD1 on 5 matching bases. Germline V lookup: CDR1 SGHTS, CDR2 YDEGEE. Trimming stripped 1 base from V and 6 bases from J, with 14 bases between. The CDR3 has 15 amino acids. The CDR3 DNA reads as TGTGCCAGCAGCTTGTGGCAGGGTGGAGCTCAGCCCCAGCATTTT. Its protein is CASSLWQGGAQPQHF.

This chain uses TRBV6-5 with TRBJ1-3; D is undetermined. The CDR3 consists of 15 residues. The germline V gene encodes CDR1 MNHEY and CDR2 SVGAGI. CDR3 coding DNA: TGTGCTTCGGCCCCGGGGATGGCCTCTGGAAACACCATATATTTT. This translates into CASAPGMASGNTIYF.

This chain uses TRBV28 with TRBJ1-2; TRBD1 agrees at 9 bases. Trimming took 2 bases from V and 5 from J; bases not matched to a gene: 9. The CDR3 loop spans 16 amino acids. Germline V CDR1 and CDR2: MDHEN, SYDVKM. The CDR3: CASSLGGQGRRYGYTF. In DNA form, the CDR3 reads TGTGCCAGCAGTTTAGGTGGACAGGGGAGGAGGTATGGCTACACCTTC.

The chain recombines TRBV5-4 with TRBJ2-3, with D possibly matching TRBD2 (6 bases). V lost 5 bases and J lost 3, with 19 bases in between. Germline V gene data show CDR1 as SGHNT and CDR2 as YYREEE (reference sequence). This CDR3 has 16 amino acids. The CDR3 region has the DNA TGTGCCAGCAGTGGGCGGCAGGGCGGGGTTACAGATACGCAGTATTTT. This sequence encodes CASSGRQGGVTDTQYF.

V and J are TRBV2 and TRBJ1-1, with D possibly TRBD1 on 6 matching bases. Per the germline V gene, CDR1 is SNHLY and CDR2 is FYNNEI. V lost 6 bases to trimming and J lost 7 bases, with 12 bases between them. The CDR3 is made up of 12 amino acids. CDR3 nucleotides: TGTGCCAGCAGGGATACAGGGCTTGAAGCTTTCTTT. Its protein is CASRDTGLEAFF.

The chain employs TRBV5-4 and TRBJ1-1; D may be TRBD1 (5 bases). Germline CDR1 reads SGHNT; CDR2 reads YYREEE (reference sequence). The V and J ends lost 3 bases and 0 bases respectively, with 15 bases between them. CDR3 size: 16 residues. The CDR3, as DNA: TGTGCCAGCAGCTCGGAGACAGTGAGCATGAACACTGAAGCTTTCTTT. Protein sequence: CASSSETVSMNTEAFF.

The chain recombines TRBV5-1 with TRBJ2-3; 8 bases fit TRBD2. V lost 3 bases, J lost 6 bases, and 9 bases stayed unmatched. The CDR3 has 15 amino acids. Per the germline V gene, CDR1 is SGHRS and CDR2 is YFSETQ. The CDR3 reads CASSSPAGAGDTQYF. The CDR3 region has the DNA TGCGCCAGCAGCTCCCCAGCGGGAGCAGGGGATACGCAGTATTTT.

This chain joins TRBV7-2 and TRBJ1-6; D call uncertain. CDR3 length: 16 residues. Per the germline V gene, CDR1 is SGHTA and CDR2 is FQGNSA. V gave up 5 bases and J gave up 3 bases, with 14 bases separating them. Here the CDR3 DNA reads TGTGCCAGCAGCCGAACCCAAGCCGGCTATAATTCACCCCTCCACTTT. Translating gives CASSRTQAGYNSPLHF.